The 8 T cell receptor beta chains presented below share a single source sample, sequenced in a study of Graves' ophthalmopathy and Graves' hyperthyroidism. RNA transcripts were the source from which TCR beta CDR3 regions were amplified. First-round RT-PCR employed HTBI primers, with a second-round multiplex PCR after it. TCRdb reprocessed the multiplex PCR reads via MiXCR and lists one record per CDR3 protein. The sample shows about 1.1 million distinct CDR3 sequences, 35% to 40% of them seen only once. What was sequenced was peripheral blood or thyroid tissue (not recorded which). These receptors were obtained from an adult man with Graves' hyperthyroidism.

There are many counts of this clonotype. The chain is built from TRBV19 and TRBJ1-1; the D is unclear. The V and J ends lost 10 bases and 2 bases respectively, with 17 bases between them. Per germline, CDR1 LNHDA and CDR2 SQIVND (reference sequence). The CDR3 extends over 14 amino acids. The CDR3: CATKEQRHNTEAFF. For the CDR3, the DNA is TGTGCCACTAAGGAGCAACGTCACAACACTGAAGCTTTCTTT. Filled out from reference TRBV19 and TRBJ1-1, the complete variable domain reads DGGITQSPKYLFRKEGQNVTLSCEQNLNHDAMYWYRQDPGQGLRLIYYSQIVNDFQKGDIAEGYSVSREKKESFPLTVTSAQKNPTAFYLCATKEQRHNTEAFFGQGTRLTVV.

This clonotype was counted ten times or more. This chain connects TRBV2 to TRBJ2-7; TRBD2 matches at 9 bases. The germline V gene has CDR1 SNHLY and CDR2 FYNNEI. The CDR3 extends over 15 amino acids. V gave up 0 bases and J gave up 2 bases; unmatched junction bases: 2. Here the CDR3 reads CASSEAGGGAYEQYF. Written as DNA, the CDR3 is TGTGCCAGCAGTGAAGCGGGCGGGGGGGCCTACGAGCAGTACTTC.

This clonotype was observed at least ten times. The genes are TRBV7-9 and TRBJ1-1; D perhaps matches TRBD1 (6 bases). Trimming left V 5 bases short and J 1 base short, with 11 bases between. The CDR3 runs 14 residues. CDR1 is SEHNR, CDR2 FQNEAQ, per germline (reference sequence). This chain's CDR3 is CASSQTTGNTEAFF. The CDR3, as DNA: TGTGCCAGCAGCCAGACGACAGGGAACACTGAAGCTTTCTTT.

This clonotype was seen only a few times. This sequence joins TRBV30 and TRBJ1-1; maybe TRBD1 (5 bases). The V end lost 2 bases, the J end lost 7 bases, and 11 bases lay between the germline ends. The CDR3 totals 12 residues. Germline lookup yields CDR1 GTSNPN and CDR2 SVGIG (reference sequence). The CDR3 bases are TGTGCCTGGAGTACGAGGGGTGGTGAAGCTTTCTTT. Translating gives CAWSTRGGEAFF.

In this sample, this clonotype turned up a few times. The CDR3 reads CASSQDTGRTNYGYTF. DNA of the CDR3: TGCGCCAGCAGCCAAGATACCGGACGAACTAACTATGGCTACACCTTC. The chain links TRBV4-1 to TRBJ1-2, with D unclear. Trimming took 0 bases from V and 0 from J, leaving 11 bases between them. In germline, CDR1 is MGHRA, CDR2 YSYEKL. This CDR3 contains 16 residues.

On this clonotype: One junction end disagrees with the germline gene, perhaps due to a read error. The rearrangement links TRBV10-3 to TRBJ1-1; no clear D gene. Germline CDR1 is ENHRY and CDR2 is SYGVKD. The CDR3 runs to 14 residues. CDR3 residues: CAIPEDWTNTETFF. The DNA of the CDR3 is TGTGCCATCCCCGAAGATTGGACGAACACTGAAACTTTCTTT.

This chain links TRBV29-1 with TRBJ2-7; weak D call: TRBD2 (5 bases). The CDR3 runs 12 residues. Per germline, CDR1 SQVTM and CDR2 ANQGSEA. Trimming pared 8 bases from V and 3 bases from J, leaving 14 bases between. The CDR3 loop is CSLSGGGYEQYF. In nucleotides, the CDR3 is TGCAGCTTATCGGGCGGAGGCTACGAGCAGTACTTC.

As to this clonotype: This CDR3 fails to terminate in the conserved phenylalanine or tryptophan, so it likely reflects a read error. The genes are TRBV7-8 and TRBJ2-7; D unresolved. The germline V gene has CDR1 SGHVS and CDR2 FQNEAQ. V lost 6 bases to trimming and J lost 3 bases, with 12 bases between them. The CDR3 contains 13 residues. CDR3 coding DNA: TGTGCCAGCAGATATCGCGAAAACTACGAGCAGTACCTC. Translation: CASRYRENYEQYL.